This entry lists 27 T cell receptor beta chains sequenced from one sample in a study of shared clonotypes between healthy human individuals. TCRdb's copy holds only in-frame clones and misses some; the assay was immunoSEQ multiplex PCR. The data hold roughly 2.2 million clones, with 85% to 95% observed a single time. The sequenced material came from naive CD4+ T cells from PBMCs. Subset described: CD45RA+ positively selected. The receptors here all came from a man younger than 30 in good health. Some clones in this sample may be carry-over from other donors' samples.

V and J are TRBV18 and TRBJ2-7, with a weak D call TRBD2 (6 bases). Germline V CDR1 and CDR2: KGHSH, LQKENI. Deletions cut 3 bases from V and 0 bases from J, with 9 bases between. The CDR3 totals 14 residues. The CDR3 sequence: CASSPGGASYEQYF. Here the CDR3 DNA reads TGTGCCAGCTCACCGGGCGGGGCCTCCTACGAGCAGTACTTC.

This clone was picked up one time. The chain uses TRBV11-3 and TRBJ1-1; unclear D gene. V gave up 5 bases and J gave up 4 bases, with 17 bases separating them. CDR1 SGHNT and CDR2 YENEEA come from the germline V gene. The CDR3 contains 15 residues. The DNA of the CDR3 is TGTGCCAGCAGCCCCGGCCTTAACAGCCCCACTGAAGCTTTCTTT. Amino acids: CASSPGLNSPTEAFF.

The chain joins TRBV28 to TRBJ1-2, with D hard to call. Trimming pared 7 bases from V and 8 bases from J, leaving 11 bases between. From germline, CDR1 is MDHEN and CDR2 SYDVKM. This CDR3 region has 11 residues. The DNA of the CDR3 is TGTGCCAGCACCACCCGAATAGGCTACACCTTC. Translation: CASTTRIGYTF.

Regarding this clone: Other DNA sequences in the sample encode the same CDR3. The rearrangement joins TRBV7-3 to TRBJ2-7, with 9 bases identical to TRBD1. The V gene end was trimmed by 4 bases and the J gene end by 7 bases; junction bases not matched to a gene: 5. CDR3 length: 13 residues. The germline V gene has CDR1 SGHTA and CDR2 FQGTGA. CDR3 bases: TGTGCCAGCAGCTCGGGACAGGGTCTGGAGCAGTACTTC. Protein: CASSSGQGLEQYF.

The genes are TRBV4-3 and TRBJ2-2, with 9 bases fitting TRBD2. Germline V CDR1 and CDR2: LGHNA, YSLEER. The ends lost 6 bases at V and 5 bases at J; junction bases unmatched: 10. The CDR3 runs 16 residues. The CDR3 sequence: CASSPLAGKPTGELFF. Written as DNA, the CDR3 is TGCGCCAGCAGTCCCCTAGCGGGAAAGCCTACCGGGGAGCTGTTTTTT.

V gene TRBV5-5 combines with J gene TRBJ1-3; unclear D gene. The CDR3 consists of 14 residues. Deletions cut 0 bases from V and 2 bases from J, with 6 bases between. In germline, CDR1 is SGHKS, CDR2 YYEKEE (reference sequence). CDR3 in DNA: TGTGCCAGCAGCTTGGGGGGAACTGGAAACACCATATATTTT. Its protein product is CASSLGGTGNTIYF.

This chain links TRBV6-6 with TRBJ2-5; a weak D match, TRBD1 (6 bases). Trimming left V 7 bases short and J 6 bases short, with 24 bases between. Germline loops: CDR1 MNHNY, CDR2 SVGAGI (reference sequence). The length of the CDR3 is 16 residues. CDR3 region: CASTNPWGHIRKTQYF. DNA for the CDR3: TGTGCCAGCACCAACCCATGGGGACATATCAGGAAGACCCAGTACTTC.

The DNA of the CDR3 is TGTGCCAGTAGTATAACCGGGACAAGGGTTGAAAAACTGTTTTTT. It specifies CASSITGTRVEKLFF. This chain uses TRBV19 with TRBJ1-4; tentative D call: TRBD1 (6 bases). This CDR3 is 15 amino acids long. V was shortened by 2 bases and J by 7 bases, with 14 bases between the two germline ends. Germline V gene sequence: CDR1 LNHDA, CDR2 SQIVND (reference sequence).

V usage is TRBV5-1 and J usage is TRBJ1-4; D might be TRBD1 (5 bases). Trimming took 4 bases from V and 4 from J, leaving 11 bases between them. The V gene's germline CDR1 is SGHRS and CDR2 YFSETQ. This CDR3 region has 14 residues. The CDR3 region is CASSLDSHNEKLFF. Written as DNA, the CDR3 is TGCGCCAGCAGCCTAGACAGTCATAATGAAAAACTGTTTTTT.

The rearrangement links TRBV5-6 to TRBJ1-3; D ambiguous. Between the trimmed V and J ends, which lost 4 bases and 0 bases, there was a span of 8 bases. The CDR3 spans 14 residues. The V gene's germline CDR1 is SGHDT and CDR2 YYEEEE. The CDR3 reads CASSPGHSGNTIYF. The CDR3 nucleotides read TGTGCCAGCAGCCCCGGGCACTCTGGAAACACCATATATTTT.

For this clone: Within the sample, other DNA sequences also encode this same CDR3. The genes are TRBV28 and TRBJ2-7, with D uncertain. The CDR3 extends over 12 amino acids. Trimming pared 5 bases from V and 3 bases from J, leaving 8 bases between. Germline CDR1 reads MDHEN; CDR2 reads SYDVKM. CDR3 protein: CASSPRNYEQYF. The CDR3 DNA sequence: TGTGCCAGCAGTCCAAGGAACTACGAGCAGTACTTC.

The J gene is TRBJ2-7, the V gene TRBV11-3; D gene ambiguous. Trimming stripped 5 bases from V and 5 bases from J, with 19 bases between. Germline CDR1 reads SGHNT; CDR2 reads YENEEA. This CDR3 is 15 amino acids long. The CDR3 spells CASSPGVGMNNEQYF. The CDR3 nucleotides are TGTGCCAGCAGCCCAGGAGTTGGGATGAACAACGAGCAGTACTTC.

The CDR3 reads CASSGTGGRGIGGYTF. The CDR3 nucleotides are TGTGCCAGCAGTGGAACAGGGGGCCGGGGTATAGGTGGCTACACCTTC. The V gene is TRBV2, the J gene TRBJ1-2; 9 nucleotides match TRBD1. Unmatched junction bases numbered 13, after V lost 4 bases and J lost 7 bases. Per the germline V gene, CDR1 is SNHLY and CDR2 is FYNNEI. The CDR3 is made up of 16 amino acids.

The rearrangement joins TRBV27 to TRBJ1-2; a possible D gene is TRBD1 (6 bases). The CDR3 spans 17 residues. The germline gives CDR1 MNHEY, CDR2 SMNVEV (reference sequence). The V end was cut by 6 bases, the J end by 0 bases, with 20 bases between. The CDR3 region is CASRSGGPGRANYGYTF. The DNA for the CDR3 is TGTGCCAGCAGATCGGGGGGCCCCGGAAGGGCTAACTATGGCTACACCTTC.

CDR3 protein: CASSLGSGNHQETQYF. CDR3 coding DNA: TGTGCCAGCAGCTTGGGTAGCGGGAACCATCAAGAGACCCAGTACTTC. The chain employs TRBV11-2 and TRBJ2-5; 8 bases are a match to TRBD2. The V gene end was trimmed by 3 bases and the J gene end by 2 bases; junction bases not matched to a gene: 8. There are 16 residues in the CDR3. Germline CDR1 reads SGHAT; CDR2 reads FQNNGV.

This clone has more than one count but fewer than ten. The chain is built from TRBV2 and TRBJ1-5; 9 bases are shared with TRBD1. The CDR3 covers 14 residues. V gave up 5 bases and J gave up 4 bases; unmatched junction bases: 3. Germline V lookup: CDR1 SNHLY, CDR2 FYNNEI. The CDR3 DNA sequence: TGTGCCAGCAGTCGGACAGGGGAGAATCAGCCCCAGCATTTT. Translated, it gives CASSRTGENQPQHF.

The chain links TRBV10-3 to TRBJ1-1; D uncertain. V was pared by 10 bases and J by 5 bases, with 14 bases between. Germline V gene sequence: CDR1 ENHRY, CDR2 SYGVKD. The CDR3 sequence is 12 residues long. CDR3 protein: CATGAGRTEAFF. In nucleotides, the CDR3 is TGTGCCACGGGAGCAGGACGGACTGAAGCTTTCTTT.

This chain links TRBV7-3 with TRBJ2-2; possibly TRBD1 for D (6 bases). V gave up 5 bases and J gave up 2 bases, with 15 bases separating them. Per germline, CDR1 SGHTA and CDR2 FQGTGA. CDR3 length equals 16 residues. The CDR3 bases are TGTGCCAGCAGCCCCACCCGGACAGCAAACACCGGGGAGCTGTTTTTT. It codes for CASSPTRTANTGELFF. The variable domain in full, completed from reference TRBV7-3 and TRBJ2-2, reads GAGVSQTPSNKVTEKGKYVELRCDPISGHTALYWYRQSLGQGPEFLIYFQGTGAADDSGLPNDRFFAVRPEGSVSTLKIQRTERGDSAVYLCASSPTRTANTGELFFGEGSRLTVL.

The chain recombines TRBV5-1 with TRBJ2-2, with D maybe TRBD2 (6 bases). The germline gives CDR1 SGHRS, CDR2 YFSETQ. CDR3 length: 15 amino acids. The V and J ends lost 1 base and 5 bases respectively, with 12 bases between them. The CDR3 here is CASSLRIAETGELFF. In DNA, the CDR3 is TGCGCCAGCAGCTTGAGAATAGCGGAAACCGGGGAGCTGTTTTTT.

The gene calls are TRBV2 and TRBJ2-5; 7 bases line up with TRBD2. Germline V gives CDR1 SNHLY, CDR2 FYNNEI. This CDR3 comprises 13 residues. The J segment lost 0 bases and the V segment lost 8 bases, leaving 3 bases of the junction unmatched. In DNA, the CDR3 is TGTGCCAGCGGGAGGGCGGACCAAGAGACCCAGTACTTC. This codes for CASGRADQETQYF.

The CDR3 region has the DNA TGTGCCATCAGTGAGTCACAGTTCGTGTCTACGGGGGCTTTCTTT. Translated: CAISESQFVSTGAFF. V gene TRBV10-3 combines with J gene TRBJ1-1; D is unclear. Trimming shortened V by 0 bases and J by 11 bases, and 19 bases separated the two germline ends. The CDR3 loop spans 15 amino acids. Germline V gene sequence: CDR1 ENHRY, CDR2 SYGVKD.

The chain is built from TRBV7-2 and TRBJ2-7; D may be TRBD1 (6 bases). The CDR3 is 16 residues long. CDR1 and CDR2 from the germline V gene are SGHTA and FQGNSA. Trimming removed 4 bases at V and 2 bases at J, with 18 bases between. The CDR3 loop reads CASSSRGATPPYEQYF. CDR3 in DNA: TGTGCCAGCAGCTCCAGGGGAGCGACGCCTCCCTACGAGCAGTACTTC.

The chain recombines TRBV4-1 with TRBJ2-5; the D gene could be TRBD1 or TRBD2 (5 bases each). V gave up 5 bases and J gave up 4 bases, with 17 bases separating them. Germline values: CDR1 MGHRA, CDR2 YSYEKL. The CDR3 contains 15 residues. As DNA, the CDR3 is TGCGCCAGCAGCAAAAGGCAAGGGGAGACAGAGACCCAGTACTTC. This translates into CASSKRQGETETQYF.

V and J are TRBV10-3 and TRBJ1-1; no clear D gene. Per the germline V gene, CDR1 is ENHRY and CDR2 is SYGVKD. Trimming stripped 6 bases from V and 0 bases from J, with 11 bases between. The CDR3 is made up of 14 amino acids. This CDR3 is CAISPTVVNTEAFF. CDR3 sequence (DNA): TGTGCCATCAGCCCGACCGTGGTGAACACTGAAGCTTTCTTT.

The chain carries TRBV5-1 and TRBJ2-7, with TRBD1 as a possible D gene (6 bases). V was pared by 5 bases and J by 1 base, with 10 bases between. The V gene's germline CDR1 is SGHRS and CDR2 YFSETQ. The CDR3 is made up of 13 amino acids. CDR3 DNA sequence: TGCGCCAGCAGAGGAAGGGGGTCCTACGAGCAGTACTTC. Translated, it gives CASRGRGSYEQYF. The full variable domain, in which reference TRBV5-1 and TRBJ2-7 provide the parts outside the CDR3, is KAGVTQTPRYLIKTRGQQVTLSCSPISGHRSVSWYQQTPGQGLQFLFEYFSETQRNKGNFPGRFSGRQFSNSRSEMNVSTLELGDSALYLCASRGRGSYEQYFGPGTRLTVT.

The chain is built from TRBV18 and TRBJ1-2, with no clear D. The CDR3 consists of 14 residues. Trimming left V 2 bases short and J 4 bases short, with 11 bases between. Germline V gene data show CDR1 as KGHSH and CDR2 as LQKENI. The CDR3 loop reads CASSPGPVSYGYTF. CDR3 nucleotide sequence: TGTGCCAGCTCACCAGGTCCGGTATCCTATGGCTACACCTTC.

This chain uses TRBV18 with TRBJ1-1, with a tentative D call TRBD1 (6 bases). This CDR3 comprises 17 residues. Trimming removed 3 bases at V and 5 bases at J, with 22 bases between. Looked up from germline, CDR1 is KGHSH and CDR2 is LQKENI. The CDR3 DNA sequence: TGTGCCAGCTCACCTGCCCCCGCACGGGGGCTGGGTACTGAAGCTTTCTTT. Protein product: CASSPAPARGLGTEAFF.